The 12 T cell receptor beta chains below come from one sample, sequenced in a study of blood T cell repertoires in COVID-19. The protocol was immunoSEQ multiplex PCR, while the TCRdb copy is restricted to in-frame clones and leaves out a portion. The table has 50,000 to 80,000 clones, more than 80% seen once. The sequenced material came from peripheral blood. The origin of the receptors is a woman of 80 years or more with active COVID-19.

The V call is TRBV5-6, the J call TRBJ2-1; 12 bases map to TRBD2. The V segment lost 2 bases and the J segment 7 bases; nucleotides outside the gene matches: 7. This CDR3 contains 16 residues. Germline assignment: CDR1 SGHDT and CDR2 YYEEEE. The CDR3 nucleotides read TGTGCCAGCAGCTTAAGACTAGCGGGAGCTAGGAATGAGCAGTTCTTC. Translating it yields CASSLRLAGARNEQFF.

The chain carries TRBV30 and TRBJ2-7; tentatively, D is TRBD1 (5 bases). CDR1 is GTSNPN, CDR2 SVGIG, per germline (reference sequence). The CDR3 has 12 amino acids. With 6 bases removed from V and 0 bases from J, the gap between germline ends came to 9 bases. The CDR3 region has the DNA TGTGCCTGTACAGACAGCTCCTACGAGCAGTACTTC. It yields the protein CACTDSSYEQYF.

This clone showed up just once. The rearrangement links TRBV9 to TRBJ2-1; TRBD2 agrees at 12 bases. The junction had 16 bases not matched to a gene; V was cut back by 3 bases and J by 6 bases. The CDR3 is 19 amino acids. CDR1 and CDR2 (germline): SGDLS, YYNGEE. DNA of the CDR3: TGTGCCAGCAGCGCCCCAGGGGGCCTAGCGGGAGGGCCCCGCAATGAGCAGTTCTTC. Its protein is CASSAPGGLAGGPRNEQFF.

This chain connects TRBV28 to TRBJ1-1; 7 nucleotides match TRBD1. Germline lookup yields CDR1 MDHEN and CDR2 SYDVKM. V was clipped by 3 bases and J by 0 bases; unmatched bases: 10. CDR3 length: 17 residues. This chain's CDR3 is CASSFFGWGQMNTEAFF. The DNA of the CDR3 is TGTGCCAGCAGTTTTTTCGGCTGGGGACAGATGAACACTGAAGCTTTCTTT.

This rearrangement joins TRBV30 to TRBJ2-3, with a possible D match to TRBD2 (5 bases). There are 13 residues in the CDR3. Germline V gene sequence: CDR1 GTSNPN, CDR2 SVGIG (reference sequence). The V gene lost 6 bases and the J gene lost 6 bases, with 16 bases spanning the gap. CDR3 DNA sequence: TGTGCCTGTCTCCTAGCTGACCGTGATACGCAGTATTTT. Its protein is CACLLADRDTQYF.

The chain has TRBV27 and TRBJ2-1, with 8 nucleotides matching TRBD1. Germline CDR1 is MNHEY and CDR2 is SMNVEV (reference sequence). This CDR3 is 13 amino acids long. V shed 3 bases, J shed 6 bases, and the junction held 1 base outside the gene matches. CDR3 sequence reads: CASSFDRGNEQFF. The CDR3 DNA reads TGTGCCAGCAGTTTCGACAGGGGCAATGAGCAGTTCTTC.

The chain links TRBV19 to TRBJ1-5; 7 nucleotides agree with TRBD1. V lost 2 bases and J lost 4; bases outside the gene matches: 2. CDR1 LNHDA and CDR2 SQIVND come from the germline V gene (reference sequence). CDR3 length: 14 residues. CDR3 bases: TGTGCCAGTAGTATACCGGGACAGAATCAGCCCCAGCATTTT. It yields the protein CASSIPGQNQPQHF.

The V gene is TRBV5-4, the J gene TRBJ2-5, with 11 bases matching TRBD2. The CDR3 contains 19 residues. After removal of 1 base from V and 4 bases from J, the junction contained 15 bases not matched to a gene. Germline loops: CDR1 SGHNT, CDR2 YYREEE (reference sequence). The CDR3 DNA is TGTGCCAGCAGCTTGAAGGGAGGAGTAGCGGGAGGGCTGGGAGAGACCCAGTACTTC. It codes for CASSLKGGVAGGLGETQYF.

The chain combines TRBV7-6 with TRBJ2-7; D is possibly TRBD2 (6 bases). The germline V gene encodes CDR1 SGHVS and CDR2 FNYEAQ. The CDR3 is 15 residues long. Deletions cut 1 base from V and 1 base from J, with 11 bases between. CDR3 in DNA: TGTGCCAGCAGCTTAGGACCGGGAGAGTCCTACGAGCAGTACTTC. Translation: CASSLGPGESYEQYF.

This chain links TRBV4-1 with TRBJ2-3; possible D gene TRBD2, 6 bases. V lost 4 bases to trimming and J lost 5 bases, with 13 bases between them. There are 14 residues in the CDR3. Looked up from germline, CDR1 is MGHRA and CDR2 is YSYEKL. CDR3 sequence (DNA): TGCGCCAGCAGCCGCGGGACCCCCGGAGATACGCAGTATTTT. Encoded protein: CASSRGTPGDTQYF.

The chain recombines TRBV18 with TRBJ2-1; 14 nucleotides match TRBD2. CDR1 is KGHSH, CDR2 LQKENI, per germline. J gave up 7 bases and V 5 bases, and 13 bases lay outside the gene matches. This CDR3 is built from 18 residues. CDR3 nucleotide sequence: TGTGCCAGCTCAGTGACTAGCGGGGGGGCTGAGTCTCCAAATGAGCAGTTCTTC. Residues: CASSVTSGGAESPNEQFF.

The rearrangement links TRBV24-1 to TRBJ2-3; 10 bases are shared with TRBD2. V dropped 9 bases and J dropped 6; count of bases not matched to a gene: 8. This CDR3 spans 14 amino acids. Germline assignment: CDR1 KGHDR and CDR2 SFDVKD. For the CDR3, the DNA is TGTGCCACCGGAGCGGGGGGGCCGGAGGATACGCAGTATTTT. Translation: CATGAGGPEDTQYF.